Detailed here is one T cell receptor (beta chain). The germline CDR1 and CDR2 sequences are SGDLS and YYNGEE. V lost 4 bases and J lost 8, with 15 bases in between. This CDR3 has 14 amino acids. The data originate from a study of blood T cell repertoires in COVID-19. Study details: T cells, B-cell-depleted T cells, or PBMCs provided the cDNA or gDNA that served as material.

Generated by immunoSEQ multiplex PCR, the TCRdb table keeps only in-frame clones and is missing some. The data hold a few hundred thousand clones, with roughly 87% observed a single time. The receptor was isolated from a man aged 35 to 55 with active or convalescent COVID-19. Sequencing was carried out using peripheral blood. The genes are TRBV9 and TRBJ1-4; D is perhaps TRBD1 (5 bases). The CDR3 nucleotides read TGTGCCAGCAGCAACTTCGGGGGAAACGAAAAACTGTTTTTT. This gives the protein CASSNFGGNEKLFF.